A selection of T cell receptor beta chains follows, all from one sample in a study of T cell changes during pregnancy in multiple sclerosis. The repertoire was sequenced with immunoSEQ multiplex PCR; TCRdb's copy has only in-frame clones and lacks some. The data contain roughly 93,000 clones, around 90% of them singletons. The sequenced sample was peripheral blood, obtained in the first trimester of pregnancy. These receptor sequences come from a female donor in good health, enrolled as a control in a pregnancy study. CDR3s include the opening cysteine and the closing phenylalanine or tryptophan. A D gene is named only where the DNA matches it firmly. Part of the rows lack a size; the others show once, few, many or a class for expanded clones.

TRBV4-3	.	.	TRBJ2-5	CASSPRGGVMETQHF	TGCGCCAGCAGCCCTCGGGGCGGGGTAATGGAGACCCAGCACTTC
TRBV5-1	.	.	TRBJ2-7	CASSLSAGASYEQYF	TGCGCCAGCAGCTTGTCCGCGGGGGCAAGCTACGAGCAGTACTTC
TRBV7-2	.	TRBD2	TRBJ2-5	CASSGLAGTQYF	TGTGCCAGCAGCGGACTAGCGGGGACCCAGTACTTC
TRBV5-6	.	.	TRBJ2-7	CASSSGVYEQYF	TGTGCCAGCAGCTCGGGGGTCTACGAGCAGTACTTC
TRBV15	once	.	TRBJ2-5	CATSKAGAVETQYF	TGTGCCACCAGCAAGGCGGGGGCGGTTGAGACCCAGTACTTC
TRBV7-8	.	TRBD2	TRBJ2-3	CASSQAGGRTDTQYF	TGTGCCAGCAGCCAAGCGGGGGGCCGCACAGATACGCAGTATTTT
TRBV27	.	TRBD1	TRBJ1-1	CASWTGGTEAFF	TGTGCCAGCTGGACAGGGGGCACTGAAGCTTTCTTT
TRBV5-6	.	.	TRBJ2-7	CASSSYVEQYF	TGTGCCAGCAGCTCCTATGTCGAGCAGTACTTC
TRBV7-3	.	.	TRBJ1-2	CASSLIPQVMGGNDYGYTF	TGTGCCAGCAGCTTAATCCCACAGGTGATGGGGGGGAACGACTATGGCTACACCTTC
TRBV7-8	.	.	TRBJ1-5	CASSLGMVGDQPQHF	TGTGCCAGCAGCTTAGGGATGGTGGGCGATCAGCCCCAGCATTTT
TRBV27	.	.	TRBJ2-7	CASSSTLPGAYEQYF	TGTGCCAGCAGTTCGACCCTCCCAGGGGCCTACGAGCAGTACTTC
TRBV11-1	.	.	TRBJ2-3	CASSLNRRISTDTQYF	TGTGCCAGCAGCTTAAATAGGCGGATCTCTACAGATACGCAGTATTTT
TRBV2	.	.	TRBJ2-2	CASRYGGRELFF	TGTGCCAGCAGATACGGCGGCAGGGAGCTGTTTTTT
TRBV2	.	TRBD1	TRBJ1-5	CASSLRDRGPQPQHF	TGTGCCAGCAGCCTCCGGGACAGGGGGCCTCAGCCCCAGCATTTT
TRBV4-1	.	.	TRBJ1-3	CASSQVGDTIYF	TGCGCCAGCAGCCAAGTCGGGGACACCATATATTTT
TRBV6-6	few	.	TRBJ1-2	CASETSPDYLYGYTF	TGTGCCAGCGAAACCAGCCCGGACTACCTCTATGGCTACACCTTC
TRBV7-9	.	.	TRBJ1-2	CASSLESVGHGYTF	TGTGCCAGCAGCTTAGAGTCCGTCGGTCATGGCTACACCTTC
TRBV19	.	.	TRBJ1-1	CASSITGMVAEAFF	TGTGCCAGTAGTATTACAGGGATGGTGGCTGAAGCTTTCTTT
TRBV4-1	.	.	TRBJ2-7	CASSQEYGGYEQYF	TGCGCCAGCAGCCAAGAGTACGGAGGATACGAGCAGTACTTC
TRBV7-2	.	.	TRBJ1-4	CASSKPRKYNEKLFF	TGTGCCAGCAGCAAACCTAGGAAGTATAATGAAAAACTGTTTTTT
TRBV4-1	once	.	TRBJ1-1	CASSSGPNTEAFF	TGCGCCAGCAGCTCGGGTCCGAACACTGAAGCTTTCTTT
TRBV6-1	once	.	TRBJ1-2	CASSGGSYGYTF	TGTGCCAGCAGTGGAGGGTCCTACGGCTACACCTTC
TRBV25-1	.	.	TRBJ1-1	CASRRGWNTEAFF	TGTGCCAGCAGAAGGGGTTGGAACACTGAAGCTTTCTTT
TRBV4-3	.	TRBD1	TRBJ1-2	CASSQENRGPIGNGYTF	TGCGCCAGCAGCCAGGAAAACAGGGGCCCCATTGGAAATGGCTACACCTTC
TRBV18	.	.	TRBJ2-5	CASSPNLGQETQYF	TGTGCCAGCTCACCAAACCTAGGACAAGAGACCCAGTACTTC
TRBV9	.	.	TRBJ2-3	CASSVGVQGGRSTDTQYF	TGTGCCAGCAGCGTAGGAGTGCAGGGTGGGCGGAGCACAGATACGCAGTATTTT
TRBV28	.	TRBD1	TRBJ1-4	CASRTQGAGEKLFF	TGTGCCAGCAGAACCCAGGGGGCTGGTGAAAAACTGTTTTTT
TRBV7-9	.	.	TRBJ2-7	CASRPGLTEGTRSYEQYF	TGTGCCAGCAGGCCAGGTTTGACAGAGGGGACAAGGTCCTACGAGCAGTACTTC
TRBV10-3	once	.	TRBJ2-5	CAISHSNQETQYF	TGTGCCATCAGTCACAGCAACCAAGAGACCCAGTACTTC
TRBV6-4	.	TRBD2	TRBJ2-3	CASSASGGVGDTQYF	TGTGCCAGCAGTGCCAGCGGGGGGGTTGGAGATACGCAGTATTTT
TRBV6-5	.	.	TRBJ1-2	CASSYNGPPEYYGYTF	TGTGCCAGCAGTTACAACGGTCCCCCTGAGTACTATGGCTACACCTTC
TRBV29-1	.	TRBD2	TRBJ2-7	CSVEISGAQYEQYF	TGCAGCGTTGAAATAAGCGGGGCTCAATACGAGCAGTACTTC
TRBV2	.	.	TRBJ2-7	CASTQGYEQYF	TGTGCCAGCACTCAGGGCTACGAGCAGTACTTC
TRBV7-2	.	.	TRBJ1-2	CASSLGQANYGYTF	TGTGCCAGCAGCTTAGGGCAGGCTAACTATGGCTACACCTTC
TRBV9	.	TRBD1	TRBJ2-6	CASSAPGQGAPGANVLTF	TGTGCCAGCAGCGCACCGGGACAGGGGGCGCCCGGGGCCAACGTCCTGACTTTC
TRBV28	.	.	TRBJ2-7	CASSLGGYEQYF	TGTGCCAGCAGTTTAGGGGGGTACGAGCAGTACTTC
TRBV6-5	.	TRBD1	TRBJ1-2	CASSTTGTGDGYTF	TGTGCCAGCAGTACGACCGGGACAGGGGATGGCTACACCTTC
TRBV28	once	.	TRBJ1-6	CASSLWQGANSPLHF	TGTGCCAGCAGTTTGTGGCAGGGTGCTAATTCACCCCTCCACTTT
TRBV12-1	.	.	TRBJ2-2	CASKYREITGELFF	TGTGCCAGCAAATACCGGGAGATCACCGGGGAGCTGTTTTTT